This T cell receptor (beta chain) was recovered during a study of glioma-infiltrating T cells after dendritic cell vaccination. Turning to the study itself: Dendritic cell vaccine was injected intradermally three times, biweekly.

Data came from immunoSEQ multiplex PCR; TCRdb stores just in-frame clones and leaves some out. The sample carries some 100,000 clones, over 75% recorded once. General study results and limits: Complete blood and tumor specimen sets were limited to few patients.

This clone has ten or more counts. Its antigen remains unknown. V gave up 1 base and J gave up 6 bases, with 13 bases separating them. The CDR3 length is 15 residues. Looked up from germline, CDR1 is MNHNS and CDR2 is SASEGT. Before vaccination, two weeks after the third vaccination, and at progression, PBMC were collected. The material sequenced was blood, taken before dendritic cell vaccination. The source of this sequence is a human donor with glioblastoma. The rearrangement joins TRBV6-1 to TRBJ1-5; weak D call: TRBD1 (6 bases). The CDR3 DNA sequence: TGTGCCAGCAGTGAAGGGGTAGGGGGTGGTCAGCCCCAGCATTTT. Translated, it gives CASSEGVGGGQPQHF.